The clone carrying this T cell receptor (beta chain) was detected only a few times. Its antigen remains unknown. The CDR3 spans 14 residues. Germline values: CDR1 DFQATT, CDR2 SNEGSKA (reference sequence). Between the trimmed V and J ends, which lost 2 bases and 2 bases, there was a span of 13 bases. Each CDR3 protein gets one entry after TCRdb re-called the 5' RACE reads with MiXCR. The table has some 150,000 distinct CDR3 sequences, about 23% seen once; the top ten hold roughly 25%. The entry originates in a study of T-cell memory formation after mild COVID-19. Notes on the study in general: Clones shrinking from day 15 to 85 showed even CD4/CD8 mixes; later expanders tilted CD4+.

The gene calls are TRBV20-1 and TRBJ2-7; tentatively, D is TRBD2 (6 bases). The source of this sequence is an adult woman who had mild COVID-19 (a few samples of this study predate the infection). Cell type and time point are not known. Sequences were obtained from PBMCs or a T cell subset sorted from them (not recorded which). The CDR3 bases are TGCAGTGCTAGAAGCCGGGACTCCGCCTACGAGCAGTACTTC. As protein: CSARSRDSAYEQYF.